This T cell receptor beta chain was identified in a study of blood T cell repertoires in COVID-19. Study at large: The United States, Italy and Spain supplied acute and convalescent COVID-19 samples.

Authors' analysis steps: Estimated nucleated cell counts came from reference gene primer amplification. Using immunoSEQ multiplex PCR, the repertoire was profiled, and TCRdb retains in-frame clones only, with some absent. V and J calls and clone size are given by that table; D and trimming were obtained from the DNA. The data show a few hundred thousand clones, 65% to 85% seen once. This clone has just a few counts. Source material: peripheral blood. The clonotype comes from a woman aged 25 to 39 who had recovered from COVID-19.

CDR3 coding DNA: TGTGCCAGCAGTGACTGGCTGCAGCAGCATTTT. Translated, it gives CASSDWLQQHF. V usage is TRBV6-2 or TRBV6-3 and J usage is TRBJ1-5; D is undetermined. Trimming shortened V by 5 bases and J by 13 bases, and 12 bases separated the two germline ends. Per the germline V gene, CDR1 is MNHEY and CDR2 is SVGEGT. CDR3 length: 11 amino acids.